The 8 T cell receptor beta chains listed next were all sequenced from one sample in a study of shared clonotypes between healthy human individuals. Here immunoSEQ multiplex PCR was the method, and the copy in TCRdb shows in-frame clones only, minus some. The table lists 1,100,000 or so clones, 78% of them singletons. Sequenced: memory CD4+ T cells from PBMCs. The subset is: CD45RA-negative fraction. Source of these receptors: a man aged 18 to 29 in good health. Some clones in this sample may be carry-over from other donors' samples.

This clone was recorded a few times. The chain couples TRBV2 to TRBJ2-2, with TRBD2 identical over 15 bases. This CDR3 comprises 16 residues. The junction had 6 bases not matched to a gene; V was cut back by 6 bases and J by 7 bases. Germline CDR1 reads SNHLY; CDR2 reads FYNNEI. The CDR3 is CASRAGLAGGFGELFF. DNA for the CDR3: TGTGCCAGCAGGGCGGGACTAGCGGGAGGTTTCGGGGAGCTGTTTTTT.

The chain joins TRBV7-8 to TRBJ1-5, with D possibly TRBD1 on 5 matching bases. The CDR3 contains 15 residues. The germline V gene encodes CDR1 SGHVS and CDR2 FQNEAQ. Trimming took off 5 bases at V and 3 bases at J, with 14 bases between the two ends. The CDR3 protein is CASSPVRGDNQPQHF. CDR3 DNA sequence: TGTGCCAGCAGCCCGGTGAGGGGAGACAATCAGCCCCAGCATTTT.

This chain connects TRBV9 to TRBJ1-2; 10 positions agree with TRBD1. Unmatched junction bases numbered 9, after V lost 0 bases and J lost 7 bases. The CDR3 sequence is 16 residues long. Germline values: CDR1 SGDLS, CDR2 YYNGEE. This CDR3 reads CASSVARTGGNFGYTF. The CDR3 DNA follows: TGTGCCAGCAGCGTAGCCCGGACAGGGGGGAATTTTGGCTACACCTTC. Full variable domain (remainder filled in from reference TRBV9 and TRBJ1-2): DSGVTQTPKHLITATGQRVTLRCSPRSGDLSVYWYQQSLDQGLQFLIQYYNGEERAKGNILERFSAQQFPDLHSELNLSSLELGDSALYFCASSVARTGGNFGYTFGSGTRLTVV.

This clone came up a few times. This sequence joins TRBV4-2 and TRBJ2-2; D remains ambiguous. CDR1 is LGHNA and CDR2 is YNFKEQ in the germline V gene. The germline V and J ends were trimmed by 1 base and 7 bases, with 10 bases remaining between them. The CDR3 covers 14 residues. The CDR3 DNA reads TGTGCCAGCAGCCAAGGGCAGGTGGACGGGGAGCTGTTTTTT. Its protein is CASSQGQVDGELFF.

The V gene is TRBV2, the J gene TRBJ1-4; D is ambiguous. Trimming cost V 7 bases and J 7 bases, with 28 bases left between them. The CDR3 is made up of 18 amino acids. Germline lookup yields CDR1 SNHLY and CDR2 FYNNEI. Written as DNA, the CDR3 is TGTGCCAGCACCGAGATCATCCGGCCACCCCCAGTAGCTGAAAAACTGTTTTTT. Translation gives CASTEIIRPPPVAEKLFF.

The V call is TRBV7-9, the J call TRBJ1-4, with 9 bases lining up with TRBD1. J was trimmed by 7 bases and V by 1 base; bases with no gene match: 4. CDR1 is SEHNR, CDR2 FQNEAQ, per germline (reference sequence). This CDR3 spans 15 amino acids. This CDR3 is CASSLGDRESEKLFF. The CDR3 coding sequence is TGTGCCAGCAGCTTAGGGGACAGGGAGAGTGAAAAACTGTTTTTT.

This clone came up a few times. The J gene is TRBJ1-5, the V gene TRBV28; D gene uncertain. The CDR3 is 15 residues long. Germline values: CDR1 MDHEN, CDR2 SYDVKM. Between the trimmed V and J ends, which lost 9 bases and 0 bases, there was a span of 15 bases. The CDR3 sequence: CARTDVLYSNQPQHF. The CDR3 region has the DNA TGTGCCAGGACGGACGTTTTGTATAGCAATCAGCCCCAGCATTTT.

This clone showed up just a few times. This chain connects TRBV6-5 to TRBJ2-3, with D perhaps matching TRBD1 (6 bases). Germline CDR1 is MNHEY and CDR2 is SVGAGI. This CDR3 contains 12 residues. The V and J ends lost 5 bases and 9 bases respectively, with 12 bases between them. DNA of the CDR3: TGTGCCAGCAGTCTAACAGGGCACACGCAGTATTTT. It is translated as CASSLTGHTQYF.